This T cell receptor (beta chain) was documented in a study of CD8+ T cells in alopecia areata. Whole-study results and caveats: Sequences from scalp samples also cover resident alphabeta T cells of normal skin. Shared TCR sequences were less clear between patients than in mice, possibly partly from HLA diversity. Across lesional scalp, and particularly alopecia totalis/universalis, clonality surpassed that of normal scalp.

About this clone: Its antigen is as yet unknown.

TCR sequencing used cDNA made by reverse transcription of extracted RNA. This table comes from immunoSEQ multiplex PCR, and its TCRdb copy is limited to in-frame clones, with some not included. The sample records about 2,600 clones, about two thirds being singletons. V lost 0 bases and J 4 bases, leaving 8 bases between the germline ends. This CDR3 spans 13 amino acids. CDR1 is GTSNPN, CDR2 SVGIG, per germline (reference sequence). Sequencing was carried out using skin. The receptor's source is a human donor in good health. This chain uses TRBV30 with TRBJ2-3; D may be TRBD1 (6 bases). The CDR3 DNA follows: TGTGCCTGGAGTGTGGCAGGGGCAGATACGCAGTATTTT. Its protein product is CAWSVAGADTQYF.